These 10 T cell receptor beta chains were all obtained from the same sample, sequenced in a study of cytomegalovirus exposure and HLA in healthy donors. Primers for the PCR totalled 60 Vbeta and 13 Jbeta. Assay used: immunoSEQ multiplex PCR; TCRdb lists only in-frame clones, some missing. The table shows over 200,000 clones, with approximately 70% occurring only once. Sequences were obtained from PBMCs. These receptors originate from a man aged 40-49 years in good health and CMV-seropositive.

This clone was seen once. This chain links TRBV7-8 with TRBJ2-2; 8 bases line up with TRBD1. Losses at the gene ends were 5 bases for V and 6 bases for J; bases not matched to a gene: 11. The CDR3 extends over 16 amino acids. Germline CDR1 is SGHVS and CDR2 is FQNEAQ. The CDR3 here is CASSPLGQGVSGELFF. CDR3 bases: TGTGCCAGCAGCCCCCTAGGACAGGGAGTCTCCGGGGAGCTGTTTTTT. The variable domain in full, completed from reference TRBV7-8 and TRBJ2-2, reads GAGVSQSPRYKVAKRGQDVALRCDPISGHVSLFWYQQALGQGPEFLTYFQNEAQLDKSGLPSDRFFAERPEGSVSTLKIQRTQQEDSAVYLCASSPLGQGVSGELFFGEGSRLTVL.

Details on this clone: Sequence at one end of the junction differs from germline and may be a read error. The gene calls are TRBV5-1 and TRBJ1-4; possibly TRBD1 for D (6 bases). This CDR3 spans 12 amino acids. Looked up from germline, CDR1 is SGHRS and CDR2 is YFSETQ. The CDR3 loop is CASSLVGRDKVF. CDR3 coding DNA: TGCGCCAGCAGCTTGGTGGGCCGGGACAAGGTTTTT.

V and J are TRBV19 and TRBJ2-3; 13 bases align to TRBD2. The V and J ends lost 6 bases and 8 bases, in that order; junction bases with no gene match: 8. Germline lookup yields CDR1 LNHDA and CDR2 SQIVND (reference sequence). This CDR3 is built from 15 residues. CDR3 region: CASRPRTSGGATQYF. CDR3 DNA sequence: TGTGCCAGTAGACCCCGGACTAGCGGGGGTGCTACGCAGTATTTT. The full variable domain, with the rest looked up from reference TRBV19 and TRBJ2-3, is DGGITQSPKYLFRKEGQNVTLSCEQNLNHDAMYWYRQDPGQGLRLIYYSQIVNDFQKGDIAEGYSVSREKKESFPLTVTSAQKNPTAFYLCASRPRTSGGATQYFGPGTRLTVL.

The rearrangement links TRBV6-5 to TRBJ1-4; weak D call: TRBD1 (6 bases). CDR1 and CDR2 (germline): MNHEY, SVGAGI. The V and J ends lost 2 bases and 4 bases respectively, with 11 bases between them. This CDR3 has 15 amino acids. The CDR3 reads CASSYGTGFNEKLFF. The CDR3, as DNA: TGTGCCAGCAGTTACGGAACAGGGTTTAATGAAAAACTGTTTTTT.

The rearrangement links TRBV2 to TRBJ2-1, with D hard to call. Germline V gene lookup returns CDR1 SNHLY and CDR2 FYNNEI. This CDR3 has 12 amino acids. V lost 5 bases to trimming and J lost 13 bases, with 15 bases between them. The CDR3 sequence: CASSTEKCEQFF. As DNA, the CDR3 is TGTGCCAGCAGTACTGAGAAGTGCGAACAGTTCTTC.

The chain is built from TRBV14 and TRBJ2-1, with D tentatively TRBD1 (5 bases). Germline loops: CDR1 SGHDN, CDR2 FVKESK. The CDR3 runs to 16 residues. V shed 5 bases and J shed 5 bases, with 19 bases lying between them. As DNA, the CDR3 is TGTGCCAGCAGCAGACGACAGTCCTACTATGACAATGAGCAGTTCTTC. This translates into CASSRRQSYYDNEQFF.

This clone was seen once. The genes are TRBV6-5 and TRBJ2-7; 7 nucleotides match TRBD1. The V gene end was trimmed by 6 bases and the J gene end by 1 base; junction bases not matched to a gene: 9. This CDR3 region has 15 residues. Germline loops: CDR1 MNHEY, CDR2 SVGAGI. The CDR3 sequence: CASSKDRAASYEQYF. The CDR3 DNA sequence: TGTGCCAGCAGCAAAGACAGGGCGGCATCCTACGAGCAGTACTTC.

This sequence joins TRBV28 and TRBJ1-2; no definite D call. Trimming cost V 3 bases and J 5 bases, with 7 bases left between them. CDR1 MDHEN and CDR2 SYDVKM come from the germline V gene. This CDR3 is 12 amino acids long. CDR3 nucleotide sequence: TGTGCCAGCAGTTTTAACAAGTATGGCTACACCTTC. Protein sequence: CASSFNKYGYTF.

This clone was picked up one time. The genes are TRBV27 and TRBJ1-4; unclear D gene. V lost 6 bases and J lost 0, with 11 bases in between. The germline gives CDR1 MNHEY, CDR2 SMNVEV (reference sequence). The CDR3 is 15 amino acids. CDR3 amino acids: CASRARLATNEKLFF. The CDR3 DNA sequence: TGTGCCAGCAGGGCCAGACTTGCAACTAATGAAAAACTGTTTTTT.

This clone was detected only a few times. This chain uses TRBV5-8 with TRBJ1-5; maybe TRBD1 (6 bases). CDR1 is SGHTS and CDR2 is YDEGEE in the germline V gene. Trimming removed 0 bases at V and 7 bases at J, with 11 bases between. The CDR3 covers 14 residues. CDR3 residues: CASSLGRGYQPQHF. In DNA, the CDR3 is TGTGCCAGCAGCTTGGGCAGGGGATACCAGCCCCAGCATTTT.